This T cell receptor beta chain was retrieved from a study of regulatory T cells in long-lasting Graves disease (dated by TCRdb to the early 2020s). Study-level background: Persistent Graves' disease was defined as persistently positive TSH receptor autoantibodies together with antithyroid drug treatment for over 5 years. This study used TCR sequencing and RNA sequencing of peripheral blood to compare persistent Graves' disease patients against newly diagnosed Graves' disease patients. The study was conducted in China and was registered as a clinical trial. TCR sequencing covered roughly 13 persistent and 20 newly diagnosed Graves' disease patients, 33 samples in total. On average, persistent Graves' disease patients in the clinical cohort had been on antithyroid drugs for roughly 11 years.

Library generation was performed with multiplex PCR. Sequencing relied on an Illumina HiSeq 4000. TCR beta libraries were built with iRepertoire HTBI primers and Arm-PCR amplification of CDR3 regions. Before sequencing, the PCR products underwent gel purification. In the paper's pipeline: Across samples, around 58 TRBV and roughly 15 TRBJ segments were identified and used for gene usage analysis of CDR3 amino acid clonotypes. COPE and FqMerger were used to merge the filtered high-quality paired reads into contigs. BLAST was used to align contigs to IMGT TRBV, TRBD and TRBJ reference genes, with CDR3 defined following IMGT. Clonotypes above 0.1% frequency were classified as highly expanded clones. Shannon entropy was used to measure repertoire diversity, and the Gini coefficient was used to measure V-J evenness. Clonotypes shared by more than one individual were considered public. Clones were called with MiXCR by TCRdb after fastp trimmed the public reads at Q25, and only in-frame beta chains were retained. Entries are consolidated by CDR3 protein sequence, retaining the most common genes and DNA. The V and J calls here are based on TCRdb, not the publication. Recorded for this sample are hundreds of thousands of distinct CDR3 sequences; 20% to 25% of them occurred a single time. The ten largest clones take up 13% of the sample.

The time point tag for this specimen amounts to: persistent/refractory GD, antithyroid drugs over 5 years with positive TRAb. For both TCR sequencing and RNA sequencing, RNA was extracted from PBMCs in TRIzol. The diagnosis of Graves' disease followed American Thyroid Association guidelines. Patients for the study were recruited at an endocrinology department in Xi'an, China. From each patient, approximately 9.9 milliliters of peripheral blood was collected into an EDTA anticoagulant tube. Ficoll Paque Plus density gradient separation was used to isolate PBMCs, and no further T cell sorting was done. An Agilent 2100 Bioanalyzer and agarose gel were used to check RNA quality, and a NanoDrop 2000 was used to measure RNA concentration. As to this clonotype: The specificity of this receptor is unknown. No much larger clonotype is one base removed from it; base qualities were not supplied.

General study outcomes and caveats: Compared with newly diagnosed patients, patients with persistent Graves' disease had lower TCR Shannon entropy and fewer highly expanded clones, which suggests clonal expansion. Only the TCR beta chain was sequenced and analyzed. Peripheral blood alone was examined, since thyroid tissue, which constituted the primary lesion, could not be accessed. More public clonotypes were shared among persistent patients (under 3,000) than among newly diagnosed patients (approximately 1,000). The small sample size was acknowledged by the authors as a limitation that may reduce accuracy.

The clonotype was recovered from a female donor with Graves disease. The sample was peripheral blood mononuclear cells (PBMCs), taken when the disease was refractory, from a patient treated with antithyroid drugs.

The CDR3 reads as follows: CASSVEDTQYF. In nucleotide form, the sequence is TGTGCCAGCAGCGTAGAGGATACGCAGTATTTT. The chain joins TRBV7-2 to TRBJ2-3, with the D gene uncertain. V is shortened by 5 bases, J by 6 bases, and the region joining them spans 6 bases. From its cysteine to its phenylalanine, the CDR3 spans 11 amino acids. The sequence is cut down to CDR3 DNA, 33 bases in frame from base 1. In the germline V gene, CDR1 corresponds to SGHTA and CDR2 to FQGNSA. Where the CDR3 stops, the reference TRBV7-2 and TRBJ2-3 genes take over; the full variable domain is GAGVSQSPSNKVTEKGKDVELRCDPISGHTALYWYRQSLGQGLEFLIYFQGNSAPDKSGLPSDRFSAERTGGSVSTLTIQRTQQEDSAVYLCASSVEDTQYFGPGTRLTVL.